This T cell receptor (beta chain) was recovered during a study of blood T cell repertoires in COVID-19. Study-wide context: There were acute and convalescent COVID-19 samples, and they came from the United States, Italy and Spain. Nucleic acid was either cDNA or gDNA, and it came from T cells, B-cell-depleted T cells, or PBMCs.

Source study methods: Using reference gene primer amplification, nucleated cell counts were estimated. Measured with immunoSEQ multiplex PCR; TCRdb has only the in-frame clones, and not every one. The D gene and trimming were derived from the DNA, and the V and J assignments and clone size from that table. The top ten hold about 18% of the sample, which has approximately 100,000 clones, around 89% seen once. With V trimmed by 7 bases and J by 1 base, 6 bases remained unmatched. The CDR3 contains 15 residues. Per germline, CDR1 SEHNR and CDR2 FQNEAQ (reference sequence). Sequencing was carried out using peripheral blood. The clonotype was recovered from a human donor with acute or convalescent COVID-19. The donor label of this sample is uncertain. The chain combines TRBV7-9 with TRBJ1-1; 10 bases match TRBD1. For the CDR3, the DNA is TGTGCCAGCACCCGGGGGGACAGGGGGAACACTGAAGCTTTCTTT. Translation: CASTRGDRGNTEAFF.